The rows below give T cell receptor beta chains drawn from one sample of a study of Ad26.COV2.S vaccination and SARS-CoV-2 variants. Sequenced by immunoSEQ multiplex PCR; TCRdb stores in-frame clones only, minus some. The data contain 350,000 to 500,000 clones, 88% of them seen just once; the ten biggest clones take up approximately 4%. Specimen: peripheral blood, collected in a trial of Ad26.COV2.S vaccine versus placebo. All receptors derive from a person between 18 and 59 years old who received the Ad26.COV2.S COVID-19 vaccine or a placebo. CDR3s include the opening cysteine and the closing phenylalanine or tryptophan. The D gene is left open where the match is weak. Size tells how often a clone was seen (once, few, many) or the class of an expanded clone, and some rows leave it out.

clone_size	j_call	v_call	cdr3_length	d_call	cdr3_aa	cdr3_nt
.	TRBJ1-4	TRBV7-9	14	.	CASSWTATNEKLFF	TGTGCCAGCAGCTGGACAGCAACTAATGAAAAACTGTTTTTT
.	TRBJ1-1	TRBV4-1	13	.	CASRAVLKPEAFF	TGCGCCAGCAGAGCCGTTTTGAAACCTGAAGCTTTCTTT
.	TRBJ2-5	TRBV5-1	17	.	CASSLAGQGNEEETQYF	TGCGCCAGCAGCTTGGCCGGGCAGGGTAACGAGGAAGAGACCCAGTACTTC
.	TRBJ1-2	TRBV7-9	16	TRBD1	CASSLVGQGAPGGYTF	TGTGCCAGCAGCTTAGTAGGGCAGGGGGCGCCCGGCGGCTACACCTTC
.	TRBJ1-2	TRBV2	15	TRBD1	CASSVSGGAHYGYTF	TGTGCCAGCAGTGTGTCAGGGGGGGCCCACTATGGCTACACCTTC
.	TRBJ2-1	TRBV6-6	16	TRBD2	CASSYRLAGGHNEQFF	TGTGCCAGCAGCTATCGACTAGCGGGGGGGCATAATGAGCAGTTCTTC
.	TRBJ2-3	TRBV4-2	19	TRBD2	CASSQTGTSGGALTDTQYF	TGTGCCAGCAGCCAAACCGGGACTAGCGGGGGGGCCCTCACAGATACGCAGTATTTT
.	TRBJ1-3	TRBV5-6	14	.	CASSLTVSGNTIYF	TGTGCCAGCAGCTTGACAGTTTCTGGAAACACCATATATTTT
.	TRBJ2-7	TRBV14	15	.	CASSQGVGKTYEQYF	TGTGCCAGCAGCCAAGGGGTGGGAAAGACCTACGAGCAGTACTTC
.	TRBJ2-2	TRBV28	16	.	CASSYSGTTNTGELFF	TGTGCCAGCAGTTACTCGGGGACAACTAACACCGGGGAGCTGTTTTTT
once	TRBJ2-5	TRBV7-2	15	.	CASSLVSEWRETQYF	TGTGCCAGCAGCTTAGTTAGCGAGTGGAGAGAGACCCAGTACTTC